This TCR beta chain was observed in a study of blood T cell repertoires in COVID-19 (dated by TCRdb to about 2020). In the study overall: Samples from collaborators originated in the United States, Italy and Spain and spanned both the acute and convalescent phases of COVID-19. The prospective study material was composed of cDNA or gDNA derived from T cells, B-cell-depleted T cells, or PBMCs. The dataset comprised deeply sampled blood TCRbeta repertoires from subjects exposed to, actively infected with, or recovered from COVID-19. The repertoires were made available in a free public database intended to serve as a resource for research on the immune response to SARS-CoV-2. The samples were drawn from the first 160 participants of the ongoing ImmuneRACE study and from under 1,500 subjects provided by 6 global collaborators. Nearly every sample came with metadata listing a de-identified subject ID, COVID-19 status, age in years and sex. HLA class I and class II types, where available, came from metadata supplied by the sample provider rather than from assay-based typing. What the authors observed across the whole study: The quantity of clinical and demographic metadata differed by source and by participant and was supplied without curation.

Details on this clone: Its antigen is still unknown. Within one base of it there is no much larger clone, and no base qualities were kept.

In the prospective study, participants were roughly 18 to 89 years old, resided in about two dozen geographic areas of the United States, and were enrolled through a virtual design. In the prospective study, participants were assigned to cohorts based on the clinical history participants reported in a screening survey and a study questionnaire. For ImmuneRACE Cohort 3, a participant was defined as recovered based on two consecutive negative NP/OP PCR tests, clearance by a healthcare professional, or resolution of symptoms. In the prospective study, whole blood, serum and a nasopharyngeal or oropharyngeal swab were collected from each participant by mobile phlebotomists. Over a 2-month period, participants in the prospective study had the option of providing additional blood draws and questionnaires. Blood samples from the prospective study were shipped frozen or at room temperature prior to DNA extraction.

Based on the germline V gene (reference sequence), the CDR1 and CDR2 sequences are LGHDT and YNNKEL. Cut back by 5 bases and 7 bases, the V and J ends lie 21 bases apart. Including the terminal cysteine and phenylalanine, the CDR3 comprises 16 residues. Of all the DNA, just the CDR3 is kept, 48 bases in frame from base 1. TCRbeta CDR3 regions were amplified from genomic DNA by means of the immunoSEQ Assay, a bias-controlled multiplex PCR. Concerning the study's data processing: Within the assay, amplification of reference gene primers was used to estimate how many nucleated cells each sample contained. To quantify the absolute abundance of each unique TCRbeta CDR3 rearrangement, sequence reads were collapsed and filtered. For each sample, productive Simpson clonality was calculated by taking the square root of Simpson's diversity index across productive rearrangements. The source is immuneACCESS, and TCRdb retained only in-frame sequences with V and J called. Part of the clones is not carried over; for the studies checked, unresolved V genes explain less than half of this, and the remainder is unexplained. The DNA gave D and trimming, while V, J and clone size come from that table. Within this sample are 300,000 or so clones, with under 90% of them counted one time only. The ten largest make up 10% of the sample.

The sequence derives from a woman younger than 35 who had recovered from COVID-19. The chain was built from TRBV3-1 (or the pseudogene TRBV3-2) and TRBJ2-1; the D gene remains uncertain. The material sequenced was PBMCs or T cells enriched from blood (not recorded which). The CDR3 reads as follows: CASSELTEFEENEQFF. The DNA reads as follows: TGTGCCAGCAGCGAGCTGACGGAGTTTGAGGAGAATGAGCAGTTCTTC.